The present entry profiles one T cell receptor (beta chain) with its context. The data belong to a study of blood T cell repertoires in COVID-19. Study details: Samples came from the United States, Italy and Spain, spanning acute and convalescent COVID-19.

TCRdb keeps only in-frame clones here, not all; method: immunoSEQ multiplex PCR. The sample lists about 400,000 clones, under 90% occurring once. This CDR3 has 13 amino acids. Germline assignment: CDR1 LNHDA and CDR2 SQIVND (reference sequence). The V segment lost 6 bases and the J segment 4 bases; nucleotides outside the gene matches: 5. Cohorts were assigned according to the clinical history that participants reported. Recovered status applied to Cohort 3 donors who had two consecutive negative PCRs. It also applied to those with clearance or with symptom resolution. The sample was PBMCs or T cells enriched from blood (not recorded which). The chain couples TRBV19 to TRBJ1-2; 7 positions agree with TRBD1. The origin of this receptor is a woman under 40 who had recovered from COVID-19. The CDR3 here is CASRRGGVYGYTF. In DNA form, the CDR3 reads TGTGCCAGTAGGAGAGGGGGCGTCTATGGCTACACCTTC.